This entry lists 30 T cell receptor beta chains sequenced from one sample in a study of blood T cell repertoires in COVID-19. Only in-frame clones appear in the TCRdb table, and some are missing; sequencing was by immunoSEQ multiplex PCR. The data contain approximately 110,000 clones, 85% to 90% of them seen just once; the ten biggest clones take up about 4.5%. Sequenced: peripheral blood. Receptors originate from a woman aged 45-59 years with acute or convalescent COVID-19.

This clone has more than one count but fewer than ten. The CDR3, as DNA: TGTGCCATTGCGGGAGCCTGGGATGGCTACACCTTC. Protein: CAIAGAWDGYTF. This sequence joins TRBV7-9 and TRBJ1-2; no firm D call. V was shortened by 10 bases and J by 6 bases, with 15 bases between the two germline ends. CDR3 length equals 12 residues. The V gene's germline CDR1 is SEHNR and CDR2 FQNEAQ (reference sequence).

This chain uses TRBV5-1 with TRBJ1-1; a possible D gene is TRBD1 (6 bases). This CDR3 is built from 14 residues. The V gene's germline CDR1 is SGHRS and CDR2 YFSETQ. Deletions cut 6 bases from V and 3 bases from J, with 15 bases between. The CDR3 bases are TGCGCCAGCACACTTCTGACAGGTGACACTGAAGCTTTCTTT. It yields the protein CASTLLTGDTEAFF. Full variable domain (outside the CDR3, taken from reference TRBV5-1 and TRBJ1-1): KAGVTQTPRYLIKTRGQQVTLSCSPISGHRSVSWYQQTPGQGLQFLFEYFSETQRNKGNFPGRFSGRQFSNSRSEMNVSTLELGDSALYLCASTLLTGDTEAFFGQGTRLTVV.

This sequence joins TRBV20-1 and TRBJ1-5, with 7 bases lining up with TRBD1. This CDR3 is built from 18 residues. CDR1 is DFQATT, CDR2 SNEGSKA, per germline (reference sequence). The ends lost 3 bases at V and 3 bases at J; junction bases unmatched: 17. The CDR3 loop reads CSASGVVVRQGLNQPQHF. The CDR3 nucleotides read TGCAGTGCTAGTGGGGTCGTGGTACGACAGGGTCTCAATCAGCCCCAGCATTTT.

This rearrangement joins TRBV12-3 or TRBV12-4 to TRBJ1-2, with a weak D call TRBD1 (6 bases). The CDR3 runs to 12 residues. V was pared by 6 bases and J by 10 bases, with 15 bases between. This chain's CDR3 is CASRSSGGDYTF. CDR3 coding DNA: TGTGCCAGCAGATCATCGGGGGGCGACTACACCTTC.

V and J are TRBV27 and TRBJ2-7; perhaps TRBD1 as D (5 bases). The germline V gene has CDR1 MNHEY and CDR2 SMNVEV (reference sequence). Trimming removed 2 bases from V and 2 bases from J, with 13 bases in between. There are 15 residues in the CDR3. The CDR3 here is CASSLVGRDPYEQYF. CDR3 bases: TGTGCCAGCAGTTTAGTGGGCAGGGATCCCTACGAGCAGTACTTC.

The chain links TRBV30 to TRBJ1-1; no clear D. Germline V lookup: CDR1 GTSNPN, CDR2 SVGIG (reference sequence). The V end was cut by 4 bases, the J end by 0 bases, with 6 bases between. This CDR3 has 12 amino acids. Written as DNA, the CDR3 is TGTGCCTGGAACTTTATGAACACTGAAGCTTTCTTT. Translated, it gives CAWNFMNTEAFF.

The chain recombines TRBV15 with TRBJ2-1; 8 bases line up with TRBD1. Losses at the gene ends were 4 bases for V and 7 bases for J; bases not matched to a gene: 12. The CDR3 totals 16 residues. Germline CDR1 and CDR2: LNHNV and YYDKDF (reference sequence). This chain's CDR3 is CATSTNPGQGVNEQFF. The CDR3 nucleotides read TGTGCCACCAGCACAAACCCAGGACAGGGTGTAAATGAGCAGTTCTTC.

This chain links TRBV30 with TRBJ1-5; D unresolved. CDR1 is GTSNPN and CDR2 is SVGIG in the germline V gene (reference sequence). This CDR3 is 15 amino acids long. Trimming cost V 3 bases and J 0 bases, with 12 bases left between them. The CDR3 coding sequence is TGTGCCTGGAGCGCCGGGTTGAATAGCAATCAGCCCCAGCATTTT. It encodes CAWSAGLNSNQPQHF.

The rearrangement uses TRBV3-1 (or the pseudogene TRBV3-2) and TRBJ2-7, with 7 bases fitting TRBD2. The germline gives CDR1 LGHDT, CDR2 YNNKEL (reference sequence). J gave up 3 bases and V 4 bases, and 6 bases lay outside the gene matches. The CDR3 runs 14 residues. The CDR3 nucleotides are TGTGCCAGCAGCCCATCTAGCGGAGTCTACGAGCAGTACTTC. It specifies CASSPSSGVYEQYF.

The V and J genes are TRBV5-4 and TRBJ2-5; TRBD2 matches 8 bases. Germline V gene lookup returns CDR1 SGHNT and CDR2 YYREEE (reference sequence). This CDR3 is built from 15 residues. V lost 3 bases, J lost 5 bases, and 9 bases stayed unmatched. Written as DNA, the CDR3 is TGTGCCAGCAGCTACTCCGGGGCTAGCGGGGAGACCCAGTACTTC. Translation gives CASSYSGASGETQYF.

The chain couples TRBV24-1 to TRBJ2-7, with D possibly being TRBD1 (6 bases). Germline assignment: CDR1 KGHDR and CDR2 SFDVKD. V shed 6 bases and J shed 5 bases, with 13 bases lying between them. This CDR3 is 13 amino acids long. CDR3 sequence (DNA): TGTGCCACCAGTCAAAACAGGGTCGACGAGCAGTACTTC. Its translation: CATSQNRVDEQYF.

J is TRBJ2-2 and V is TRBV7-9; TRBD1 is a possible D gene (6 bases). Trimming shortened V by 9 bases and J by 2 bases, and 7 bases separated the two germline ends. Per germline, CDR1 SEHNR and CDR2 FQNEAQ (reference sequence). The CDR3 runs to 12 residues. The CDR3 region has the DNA TGTGCCAGGGGGGCTAACACCGGGGAGCTGTTTTTT. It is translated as CARGANTGELFF. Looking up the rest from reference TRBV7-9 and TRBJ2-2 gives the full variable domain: DTGVSQNPRHKITKRGQNVTFRCDPISEHNRLYWYRQTLGQGPEFLTYFQNEAQLEKSRLLSDRFSAERPKGSFSTLEIQRTEQGDSAMYLCARGANTGELFFGEGSRLTVL.

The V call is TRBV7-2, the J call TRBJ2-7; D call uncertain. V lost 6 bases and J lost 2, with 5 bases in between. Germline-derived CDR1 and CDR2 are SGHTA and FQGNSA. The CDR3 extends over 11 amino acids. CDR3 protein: CASSAAYEQYF. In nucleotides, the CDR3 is TGTGCCAGCAGTGCGGCCTACGAGCAGTACTTC.

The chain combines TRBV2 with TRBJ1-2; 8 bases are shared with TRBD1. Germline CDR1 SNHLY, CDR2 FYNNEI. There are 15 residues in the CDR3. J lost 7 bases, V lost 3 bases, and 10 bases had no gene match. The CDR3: CASSDSGGKVAGYTF. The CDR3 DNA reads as TGTGCCAGCAGTGATTCAGGGGGCAAAGTGGCTGGCTACACCTTC.

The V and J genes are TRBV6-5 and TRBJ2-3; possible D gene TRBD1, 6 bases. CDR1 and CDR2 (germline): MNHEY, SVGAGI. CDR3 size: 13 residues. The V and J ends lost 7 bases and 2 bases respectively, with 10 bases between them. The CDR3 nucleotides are TGTGCCAGCATAAGGACAGACACAGATACGCAGTATTTT. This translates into CASIRTDTDTQYF.

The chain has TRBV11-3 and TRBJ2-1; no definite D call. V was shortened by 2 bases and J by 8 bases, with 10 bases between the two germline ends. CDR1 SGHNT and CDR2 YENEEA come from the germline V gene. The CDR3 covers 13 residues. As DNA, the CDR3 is TGTGCCAGCAGCTTAAGGAGCCCAGATGAGCAGTTCTTC. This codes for CASSLRSPDEQFF.

CDR3 sequence (DNA): TGTGCCAGCAGCCCGCCCGGGACAGGGGATTACGAGCAGTACTTC. It codes for CASSPPGTGDYEQYF. The chain uses TRBV5-4 and TRBJ2-7; 10 bases agree with TRBD1. The junction had 8 bases not matched to a gene; V was cut back by 4 bases and J by 4 bases. Germline values: CDR1 SGHNT, CDR2 YYREEE (reference sequence). The CDR3 has 15 amino acids.

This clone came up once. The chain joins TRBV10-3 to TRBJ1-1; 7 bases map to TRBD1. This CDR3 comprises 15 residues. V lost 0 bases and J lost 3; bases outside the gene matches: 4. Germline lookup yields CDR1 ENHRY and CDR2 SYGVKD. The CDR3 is CAISESNRGHTEAFF. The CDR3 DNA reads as TGTGCCATCAGTGAGTCGAACAGGGGACACACTGAAGCTTTCTTT.

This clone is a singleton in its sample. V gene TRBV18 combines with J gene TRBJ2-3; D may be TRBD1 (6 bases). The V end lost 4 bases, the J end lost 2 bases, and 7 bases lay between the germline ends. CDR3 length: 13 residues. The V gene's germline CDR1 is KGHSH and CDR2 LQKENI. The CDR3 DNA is TGTGCCAGCTCACGGACAGCCACAGATACGCAGTATTTT. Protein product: CASSRTATDTQYF.

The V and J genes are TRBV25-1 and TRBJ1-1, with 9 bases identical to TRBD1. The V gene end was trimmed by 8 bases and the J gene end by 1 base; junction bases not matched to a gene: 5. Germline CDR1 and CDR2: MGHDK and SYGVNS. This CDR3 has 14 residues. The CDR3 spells CASGRTGENTEAFF. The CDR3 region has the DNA TGTGCCAGCGGAAGGACAGGGGAGAACACTGAAGCTTTCTTT.

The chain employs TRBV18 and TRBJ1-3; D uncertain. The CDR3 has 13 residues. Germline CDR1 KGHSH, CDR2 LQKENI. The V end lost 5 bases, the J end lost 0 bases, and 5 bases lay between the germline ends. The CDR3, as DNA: TGTGCCAGCTCAACATTCTCTGGAAACACCATATATTTT. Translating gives CASSTFSGNTIYF.

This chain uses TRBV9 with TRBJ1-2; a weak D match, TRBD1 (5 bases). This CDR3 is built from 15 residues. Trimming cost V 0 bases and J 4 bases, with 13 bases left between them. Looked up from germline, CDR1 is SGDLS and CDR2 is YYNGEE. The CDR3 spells CASSVGAGGTYGYTF. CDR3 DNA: TGTGCCAGCAGCGTAGGCGCGGGGGGAACCTATGGCTACACCTTC.

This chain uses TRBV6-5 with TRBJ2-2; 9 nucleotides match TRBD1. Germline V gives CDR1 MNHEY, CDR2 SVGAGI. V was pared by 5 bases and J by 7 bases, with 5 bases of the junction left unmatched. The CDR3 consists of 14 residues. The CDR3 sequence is CASSPQGAGGELFF. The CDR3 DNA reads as TGTGCCAGCAGTCCACAGGGGGCTGGCGGGGAGCTGTTTTTT.

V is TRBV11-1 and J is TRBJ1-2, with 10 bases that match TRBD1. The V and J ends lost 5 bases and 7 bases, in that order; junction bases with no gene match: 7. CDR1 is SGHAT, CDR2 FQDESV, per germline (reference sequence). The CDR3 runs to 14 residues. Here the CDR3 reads CASSVGQGRTGYTF. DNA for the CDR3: TGTGCCAGCAGCGTGGGACAGGGGCGAACTGGCTACACCTTC.

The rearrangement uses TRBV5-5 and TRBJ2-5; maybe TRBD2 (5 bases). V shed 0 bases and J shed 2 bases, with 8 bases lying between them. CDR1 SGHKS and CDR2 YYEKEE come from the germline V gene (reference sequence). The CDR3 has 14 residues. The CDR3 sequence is CASSLELDQETQYF. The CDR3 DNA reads TGTGCCAGCAGCTTGGAACTAGATCAAGAGACCCAGTACTTC.

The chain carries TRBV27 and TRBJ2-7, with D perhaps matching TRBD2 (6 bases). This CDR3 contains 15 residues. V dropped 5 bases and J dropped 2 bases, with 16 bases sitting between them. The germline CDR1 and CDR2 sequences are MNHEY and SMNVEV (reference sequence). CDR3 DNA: TGTGCCAGCAGTAAACCGGGACTGGCTCCCTACGAGCAGTACTTC. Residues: CASSKPGLAPYEQYF.

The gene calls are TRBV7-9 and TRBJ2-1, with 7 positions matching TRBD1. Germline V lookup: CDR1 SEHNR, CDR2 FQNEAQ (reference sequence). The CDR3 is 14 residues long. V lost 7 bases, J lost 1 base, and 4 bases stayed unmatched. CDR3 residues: CASNRQGSYNEQFF. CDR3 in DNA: TGTGCCAGCAACCGACAGGGTTCCTACAATGAGCAGTTCTTC.

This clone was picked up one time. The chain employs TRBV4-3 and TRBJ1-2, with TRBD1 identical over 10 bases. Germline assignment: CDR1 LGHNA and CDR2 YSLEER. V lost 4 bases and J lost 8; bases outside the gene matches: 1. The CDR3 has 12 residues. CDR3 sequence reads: CASSPDRGGYTF. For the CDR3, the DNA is TGCGCCAGCAGCCCGGACAGGGGGGGCTACACCTTC.

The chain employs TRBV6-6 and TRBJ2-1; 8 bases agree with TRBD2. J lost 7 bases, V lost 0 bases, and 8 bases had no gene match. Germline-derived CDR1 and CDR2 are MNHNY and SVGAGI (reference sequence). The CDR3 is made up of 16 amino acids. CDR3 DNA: TGTGCCAGCAGTTACTCGTGGGTAGCGGGGACGAATGAGCAGTTCTTC. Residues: CASSYSWVAGTNEQFF.

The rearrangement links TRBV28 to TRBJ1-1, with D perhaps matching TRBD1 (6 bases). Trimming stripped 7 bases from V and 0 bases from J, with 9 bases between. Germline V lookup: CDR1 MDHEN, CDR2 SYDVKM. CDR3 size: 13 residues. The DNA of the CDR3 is TGTGCCAGCACCGGACAGCTGAACACTGAAGCTTTCTTT. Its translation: CASTGQLNTEAFF.